This TCR beta chain was captured by sequencing in a study of T cells after yellow fever vaccination. This CDR3 contains 15 residues. CDR1 and CDR2 from the germline V gene are KGHSH and LQKENI. The ends lost 6 bases at V and 0 bases at J; junction bases unmatched: 3. 5'RACE template switching generated TCR cDNA, adding a universal primer site and UMIs. TCRdb itself ran the 5' RACE reads through MiXCR, one entry per CDR3 protein. The sample records about 210,000 distinct CDR3 sequences, around 6.7% being singletons. Comment on this clonotype: Its cognate antigen is unknown.

Points from the study as a whole: Overlap between CD4 and CD8 compartments was detected for a small share of clonotypes. Reappearance after the booster was observed for most primary-vaccination clones (96% CD4, less than 90% CD8).

V gene TRBV18 combines with J gene TRBJ2-2; TRBD1 matches 8 bases. The receptor's source is a young man who received the YFV17D yellow fever vaccine. Sequenced here: CD4+ T cells sorted from PBMCs, sampled on the day of the yellow fever booster vaccination. CDR3 amino acids: CASSTTGANTGELFF. CDR3 in DNA: TGTGCCAGCTCTACGACAGGGGCGAACACCGGGGAGCTGTTTTTT.